The rows below give T cell receptor beta chains drawn from one sample of a study of PD-1 blockade in classical Hodgkin lymphoma. Clones were read by immunoSEQ multiplex PCR, and TCRdb kept only the in-frame ones, dropping some. The profile shows fewer than 30,000 clones, around four fifths of them singletons. The material sequenced was peripheral blood mononuclear cells (PBMCs), taken before the second cycle of nivolumab. The receptors were gathered from a human donor with classical Hodgkin lymphoma. CDR3s include the opening cysteine and the closing phenylalanine or tryptophan. Each record gives: clone size, V gene, D gene, J gene, CDR3 protein, CDR3 DNA. A D gene is named only where the DNA matches it firmly. Size is stated for part of the rows, as once, few or many counts, or as a class when the clone is expanded.

>.|TRBV9|.|TRBJ2-1
CASSVAGPSNEQFF
TGTGCCAGCAGCGTAGCTGGCCCCAGCAATGAGCAGTTCTTC
>.|TRBV5-6|.|TRBJ1-2
CASSLVGAGGYTF
TGTGCCAGCAGCTTGGTAGGGGCAGGGGGCTACACCTTC
>.|TRBV27|TRBD2|TRBJ2-5
CASSMGTSGGKTQYF
TGTGCCAGCAGTATGGGGACTAGCGGGGGGAAGACCCAGTACTTC
>.|TRBV29-1|.|TRBJ2-2
CSVEYGGNTGELFF
TGCAGCGTTGAATACGGGGGGAACACCGGGGAGCTGTTTTTT
>.|TRBV7-2|.|TRBJ2-1
CASSSPLWGLSNEQFF
TGTGCCAGCAGCAGTCCGTTGTGGGGGCTTTCTAATGAGCAGTTCTTC
>.|TRBV5-4|TRBD2|TRBJ2-1
CASSTPSGGAGEQFF
TGTGCCAGCAGCACCCCTAGCGGGGGGGCCGGTGAGCAGTTCTTC
>.|TRBV19|TRBD1|TRBJ1-2
CASRSEDRRFLDGYTF
TGTGCCAGCCGATCCGAGGACAGGAGGTTTCTTGATGGCTACACCTTC
>few|TRBV6-1|.|TRBJ2-7
CASMRSSADNEQYF
TGTGCCAGCATGAGGTCCAGCGCAGACAACGAGCAGTACTTC
>.|TRBV5-4|TRBD1|TRBJ2-5
CASSRDRAQETQYF
TGTGCCAGCAGCCGGGACAGAGCACAAGAGACCCAGTACTTC
>.|TRBV6-6|.|TRBJ2-7
CASSSVKGNEQYF
TGTGCCAGCAGTTCCGTGAAGGGGAACGAGCAGTACTTC
>few|TRBV28|.|TRBJ2-7
CASSLGSLAAIYEQYF
TGTGCCAGCAGTTTGGGTTCTTTAGCGGCAATCTACGAGCAGTACTTC
>.|TRBV4-1|.|TRBJ1-1
CASSLITGGNLNTEAFF
TGCGCCAGCAGCCTAATTACGGGGGGAAACTTGAACACTGAAGCTTTCTTT
>once|TRBV4-2|.|TRBJ1-1
CASSQVGPLRTEAFF
TGTGCCAGCAGCCAAGTGGGACCCTTGAGGACTGAAGCTTTCTTT
>.|TRBV7-8|.|TRBJ1-5
CASSLGNQPQHF
TGTGCCAGCAGCTTAGGGAATCAGCCCCAGCATTTT
>few|TRBV5-1|.|TRBJ1-1
CASSFGRVNTEAFF
TGCGCCAGCAGCTTTGGCAGGGTGAACACTGAAGCTTTCTTT
>.|TRBV28|.|TRBJ1-1
CASRDSNTEAFF
TGTGCCAGCAGGGACTCGAACACTGAAGCTTTCTTT
>.|TRBV29-1|TRBD1|TRBJ2-7
CSVDGSIGQGDLREQYF
TGCAGCGTTGATGGGTCTATCGGACAGGGGGATCTTAGGGAGCAGTACTTC
>.|TRBV7-8|TRBD2|TRBJ2-3
CASSLELAGADTQYF
TGTGCCAGCAGCTTAGAACTAGCGGGGGCAGATACGCAGTATTTT
>.|TRBV19|.|TRBJ1-1
CASSIGAGANTEAFF
TGTGCCAGTAGTATAGGTGCAGGGGCGAACACTGAAGCTTTCTTT
>.|TRBV7-2|.|TRBJ2-3
CASSPNWMANTFQQYF
TGTGCCAGCAGCCCCAACTGGATGGCCAATACGTTCCAGCAGTATTTT
>.|TRBV27|TRBD2|TRBJ2-1
CASSRPGLVANEQFF
TGTGCCAGCAGCCGGCCGGGACTAGTCGCCAATGAGCAGTTCTTC
>.|TRBV10-3|.|TRBJ1-2
CAASRGTFGYTF
TGTGCCGCGTCCAGGGGAACCTTCGGCTACACCTTC
>few|TRBV5-1|.|TRBJ1-1
CASSLAFAVNTEAFF
TGCGCCAGCAGCTTGGCCTTTGCCGTGAACACTGAAGCTTTCTTT
>.|TRBV4-3|TRBD1|TRBJ2-7
CASSQATGVRYEQYF
TGCGCCAGCAGCCAAGCAACAGGGGTCAGGTACGAGCAGTACTTC
>.|TRBV27|.|TRBJ1-6
CASSFEVSSSYNSPLHF
TGTGCCAGCAGTTTCGAGGTCTCCAGCTCCTATAATTCACCCCTCCACTTT
>.|TRBV29-1|TRBD2|TRBJ2-5
CSVDVAGIGETQYF
TGCAGCGTTGATGTAGCGGGAATTGGAGAGACCCAGTACTTC
>.|TRBV10-3|.|TRBJ2-1
CAISESVRSNEQFF
TGTGCCATCAGTGAGTCAGTTCGCAGCAATGAGCAGTTCTTC
>.|TRBV18|TRBD1|TRBJ1-5
CASSPTGTYSNQPQHF
TGTGCCAGCTCGCCGACAGGGACTTATAGCAATCAGCCCCAGCATTTT
>once|TRBV7-3|.|TRBJ2-3
CASTRGLSTDTQYF
TGTGCCAGCACCAGGGGACTAAGCACAGATACGCAGTATTTT
>.|TRBV6-6|.|TRBJ1-1
CASVDLFNTEAFF
TGTGCCAGCGTCGACCTATTTAACACTGAAGCTTTCTTT